This T cell receptor beta chain was recorded in a study of identical twins (dated by TCRdb to about 2016). About the investigation overall: To test whether fetal clonotypes persist, this study deep-sequenced TCR alpha and beta repertoires from monozygotic twins, from unrelated adults of various ages, and from cord blood. To rule out contamination, the twin experiments were replicated at different times with different library preparation protocols.

Overall study results and their limits: In monozygotic twins, out-of-frame TCR alpha sharing was systematically underestimated by recombination models, although the models agreed with sharing between unrelated individuals. Abundant cord blood beta clonotypes had fewer insertions, young adult naive repertoires showed a similar but weaker trend, and memory repertoires showed no such trend. Zero-insertion analyses could be partly confounded by invariant T cells such as MAIT and iNKT, although diverse VJ usage argued against such confounding for most clonotypes. Compared with coincidental sharing between unrelated individuals, out-of-frame TCR alpha sequences shared between twins had an excess of sequences with low generation probability. In beta out-of-frame sequences, excess twin sharing was weaker, because having fewer shared sequences lowered the signal-to-noise ratio. Because the same donors could not be followed over many years, the conclusions relied on cross-sectional statistical analysis.

Only healthy Caucasian donors were included. Three pairs of female monozygotic twins, all aged roughly 18 to 29 years, made up the twin cohort. Miltenyi CD45RO+ enrichment and human naive T-cell isolation kits were used to isolate memory (CD45RO+) and naive T cells from PBMC. With regard to this clonotype: Its antigen is not yet known. No quality values exist for individual bases; no much larger clone is one base distant.

The protocol used for the library was 5' RACE. The listed sequencing device is Illumina HiSeq 2000. A universal primer binding site was introduced by template switching, and a unique molecular identifier was present in the final cDNA, enabling accurate counting of TCR cDNA molecules. First-strand cDNA for TCR alpha and beta chains was synthesized from specific primers in the conserved constant-segment region. Each cDNA library was double barcoded, with a SMART-Mk sample barcode plus Illumina barcodes, to control for contamination. TruSeq adapter sequences and Illumina sample barcodes were added in two successive PCR steps. The TCR alpha and beta cDNA libraries were sequenced on the Illumina HiSeq platform using custom primers. The study's processing was this. MiGEC processed the raw reads to extract unique molecular identifiers, while MiXCR was used to determine the CDR3 positions. For each individual, recombination models were inferred using an EM algorithm with the repgenHMM and IGoR tools. Shared clonotype analysis was performed with the tcR package in R, normalizing sharing by the product of cloneset sizes. To study raw recombination without the effects of thymic and clonal selection, out-of-frame nonproductive sequences were analyzed. The public reads were run again by TCRdb, first through fastp at Q25 and then through MiXCR, and only productive beta chains were kept. When rows share a CDR3 protein, they turn into one entry using the most common DNA and genes. It is TCRdb's table, rather than the study itself, that gives the V and J calls and clone size. The sample includes 200,000 to 250,000 distinct CDR3 sequences, with 12% observed a single time. The ten largest clonotypes hold roughly 4.2% of the sample.

These data also featured in a second study, about yellow fever vaccine responses in identical twins. The second study's paper adds: According to the authors, the vaccine-induced T cell response in identical twins seemed to be partly convergent and partly specific to each individual. The study precisely tracked vaccine-responding T cell clones in identical twins.

This sequence originates from a young woman in good health. The sample was memory (CD45RO+) T cells sorted from blood. The intended sense of this specimen's cell subset or site label: CD45RO+ enriched T cells.

CDR3 sequence: CASSYDRGVGEKLFF. Here is the DNA: TGTGCCAGCAGTTATGACAGGGGAGTGGGAGAAAAACTGTTTTTT. The chain joins TRBV28 to TRBJ1-4; 8 of the junction bases match TRBD1. Including the terminal cysteine and phenylalanine, the CDR3 comprises 15 residues. The CDR3 DNA has 45 bases and is translated from base 1. Sequences MDHEN (CDR1) and SYDVKM (CDR2) are obtained from the germline V gene. Trimming takes 4 bases off V and 8 bases off J; junction bases not matched to a gene: 9.